Below are 3 T cell receptor beta chains sequenced from a single sample in a study of technical replicates of blood from a handful of donors. The data were produced by immunoSEQ multiplex PCR, yet TCRdb's version contains in-frame clones alone and is incomplete. The sample contains about 82,000 clones, approximately 94% of which appear only once. Sequenced: T cells isolated from PBMCs. Receptor source: a human donor in good health.

The chain carries TRBV2 and TRBJ2-3; maybe TRBD2 (5 bases). Trimming pared 7 bases from V and 2 bases from J, leaving 7 bases between. CDR1 SNHLY and CDR2 FYNNEI come from the germline V gene. This CDR3 is 12 amino acids long. CDR3 in DNA: TGTGCCAGCACACGGGACACAGATACGCAGTATTTT. This gives the protein CASTRDTDTQYF.

CDR3 nucleotides: TGTGCCAGCCAAACCGGGACAGGGGGCAGCTATGAGCAGTTCTTC. Protein product: CASQTGTGGSYEQFF. The chain combines TRBV19 with TRBJ2-1, with 12 bases that match TRBD1. The CDR3 covers 15 residues. Germline values: CDR1 LNHDA, CDR2 SQIVND (reference sequence). V was pared by 9 bases and J by 8 bases, with 11 bases of the junction left unmatched.

The chain combines TRBV19 with TRBJ2-1; D ambiguous. The length of the CDR3 is 14 residues. Germline CDR1 reads LNHDA; CDR2 reads SQIVND (reference sequence). V was clipped by 6 bases and J by 2 bases, with 11 bases between them. Here the CDR3 DNA reads TGTGCCAGTAGGGAGCTCATCCCCTACAATGAGCAGTTCTTC. Translation gives CASRELIPYNEQFF.